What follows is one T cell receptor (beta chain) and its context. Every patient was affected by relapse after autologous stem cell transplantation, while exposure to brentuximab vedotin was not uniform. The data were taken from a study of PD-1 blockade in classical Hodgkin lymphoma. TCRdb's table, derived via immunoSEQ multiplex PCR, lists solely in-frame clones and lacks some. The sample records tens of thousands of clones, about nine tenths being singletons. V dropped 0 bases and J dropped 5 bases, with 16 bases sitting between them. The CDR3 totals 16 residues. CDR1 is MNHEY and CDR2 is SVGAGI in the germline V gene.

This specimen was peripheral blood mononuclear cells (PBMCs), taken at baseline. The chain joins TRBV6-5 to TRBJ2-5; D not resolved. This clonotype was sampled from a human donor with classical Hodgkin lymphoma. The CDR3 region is CASSYSIGAGSETQYF. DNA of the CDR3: TGTGCCAGCAGTTACTCAATCGGTGCCGGGTCCGAGACCCAGTACTTC.